The 13 T cell receptor beta chains presented below share a single source sample, sequenced in a study of shared clonotypes between healthy human individuals. Sequencing used immunoSEQ multiplex PCR; TCRdb keeps in-frame clones, though not all of them. The table has some 1,600,000 clones, 95% to 99% seen once. Sequencing was carried out using naive CD4+ T cells sorted from blood. Subset noted: CD45RA+ positively selected. These receptors were obtained from a man aged 25 to 45 in good health.

The chain joins TRBV27 to TRBJ2-7, with 10 nucleotides matching TRBD2. V was pared by 4 bases and J by 3 bases, with 9 bases of the junction left unmatched. Germline V CDR1 and CDR2: MNHEY, SMNVEV (reference sequence). This CDR3 has 16 residues. The CDR3 protein is CASSSDPSGSYYEQYF. In DNA form, the CDR3 reads TGTGCCAGCAGTTCAGACCCTAGCGGGAGTTACTACGAGCAGTACTTC.

The chain recombines TRBV5-4 with TRBJ2-7; D perhaps matches TRBD2 (5 bases). Trimming stripped 2 bases from V and 0 bases from J, with 9 bases between. Germline V gene data show CDR1 as SGHNT and CDR2 as YYREEE (reference sequence). This CDR3 has 14 residues. The CDR3 region is CASSFAGNSYEQYF. CDR3 sequence (DNA): TGTGCCAGCAGCTTCGCGGGCAACTCCTACGAGCAGTACTTC.

V is TRBV14 and J is TRBJ2-7; D ambiguous. The germline V gene has CDR1 SGHDN and CDR2 FVKESK. Deletions cut 1 base from V and 3 bases from J, with 16 bases between. The CDR3 runs to 16 residues. The CDR3 sequence: CASSQGLGSYVYEQYF. The CDR3 DNA sequence: TGTGCCAGCAGCCAAGGATTAGGTAGTTATGTCTACGAGCAGTACTTC.

J is TRBJ2-1 and V is TRBV6-5, with 7 nucleotides matching TRBD2. Trimming took 0 bases from V and 6 from J; bases not matched to a gene: 5. Per germline, CDR1 MNHEY and CDR2 SVGAGI. CDR3 length: 15 amino acids. The CDR3 region is CASSYSWSGGNEQFF. The CDR3 DNA reads TGTGCCAGCAGTTACTCGTGGTCGGGAGGCAATGAGCAGTTCTTC.

The gene calls are TRBV11-2 and TRBJ2-3, with TRBD1 identical over 9 bases. The CDR3 runs 15 residues. Losses at the gene ends were 7 bases for V and 2 bases for J; bases not matched to a gene: 7. CDR1 is SGHAT, CDR2 FQNNGV, per germline. The CDR3 region is CASMLGQGYTDTQYF. In nucleotides, the CDR3 is TGTGCCAGCATGCTGGGACAGGGCTACACAGATACGCAGTATTTT.

The chain recombines TRBV5-6 with TRBJ1-4; 10 nucleotides align to TRBD1. The CDR3 contains 17 residues. Germline CDR1 is SGHDT and CDR2 is YYEEEE. V was pared by 4 bases and J by 7 bases, with 13 bases of the junction left unmatched. The CDR3 coding sequence is TGTGCCAGCAGCGGGTCTGAAGACAGGGGGCAGATTGAAAAACTGTTTTTT. Translating it yields CASSGSEDRGQIEKLFF.

The chain uses TRBV27 and TRBJ2-7; a possible D gene is TRBD1 (6 bases). Germline V gene lookup returns CDR1 MNHEY and CDR2 SMNVEV (reference sequence). With 2 bases removed from V and 4 bases from J, the gap between germline ends came to 15 bases. This CDR3 region has 15 residues. Here the CDR3 DNA reads TGTGCCAGCAGTTTACAGGGGATGAGGGGGTACGAGCAGTACTTC. The encoded protein is CASSLQGMRGYEQYF.

The chain uses TRBV13 and TRBJ1-1, with D unresolved. This CDR3 has 11 residues. V was pared by 8 bases and J by 8 bases, with 12 bases between. Per the germline V gene, CDR1 is PRHDT and CDR2 is FYEKMQ (reference sequence). As DNA, the CDR3 is TGTGCCAGCTACGCACCCTCGGAAGCTTTCTTT. This gives the protein CASYAPSEAFF.

The chain recombines TRBV5-1 with TRBJ1-2; 7 bases match TRBD1. In germline, CDR1 is SGHRS, CDR2 YFSETQ. V gave up 4 bases and J gave up 8 bases; unmatched junction bases: 11. CDR3 length: 14 amino acids. DNA for the CDR3: TGCGCCAGCAGCGCACGACAGGGAAAATACGGCTACACCTTC. Encoded protein: CASSARQGKYGYTF.

CDR3 DNA sequence: TGCGCCAGCAGCATAATAGGGAGCGGCGGGGAGCTGTTTTTT. Translating gives CASSIIGSGGELFF. V is TRBV5-1 and J is TRBJ2-2; possibly TRBD2 for D (5 bases). There are 14 residues in the CDR3. CDR1 SGHRS and CDR2 YFSETQ come from the germline V gene. With 4 bases removed from V and 7 bases from J, the gap between germline ends came to 14 bases.

The rearrangement joins TRBV11-2 to TRBJ2-7; TRBD1 matches at 9 bases. Losses at the gene ends were 5 bases for V and 4 bases for J; bases not matched to a gene: 12. There are 16 residues in the CDR3. The germline CDR1 and CDR2 sequences are SGHAT and FQNNGV. The CDR3: CASSLPVGQGFYEQYF. CDR3 nucleotides: TGTGCCAGCAGCCTCCCAGTGGGACAGGGCTTTTACGAGCAGTACTTC.

This chain joins TRBV7-9 and TRBJ1-5, with a weak D call TRBD1 (6 bases). CDR1 SEHNR and CDR2 FQNEAQ come from the germline V gene (reference sequence). The CDR3 has 16 residues. V was trimmed by 3 bases and J by 0 bases, leaving 12 bases between them. The CDR3 sequence: CASSLATGSSNQPQHF. In DNA, the CDR3 is TGTGCCAGCAGCTTGGCCACAGGGAGTAGCAATCAGCCCCAGCATTTT.

The chain recombines TRBV28 with TRBJ2-2; tentatively, D is TRBD2 (5 bases). The CDR3 is 17 amino acids. CDR1 is MDHEN and CDR2 is SYDVKM in the germline V gene. V lost 1 base and J lost 4, with 16 bases in between. CDR3 sequence: CASSLLPTGSLTGELFF. The DNA of the CDR3 is TGTGCCAGCAGTTTATTGCCCACGGGGTCCCTCACCGGGGAGCTGTTTTTT.